Listed here is a single T cell receptor (beta chain). The data stem from a study of blood T cell repertoires in COVID-19. Looking at the study overall: Italy, Spain and the United States were the sources of the convalescent and acute COVID-19 samples. PBMCs, B-cell-depleted T cells, or T cells were the source of the cDNA or gDNA that made up the material.

The germline V gene has CDR1 SGHKS and CDR2 YYEKEE (reference sequence). Trimming cost V 2 bases and J 3 bases, with 17 bases left between them. CDR3 length: 16 residues. In the authors' methods: From reference gene primer amplification, estimates of nucleated cell counts were derived. Data came from immunoSEQ multiplex PCR; TCRdb stores just in-frame clones and leaves some out. From that table come the V and J calls and clone size; the DNA was used to work out D and trimming. Among 300,000 to 400,000 clones listed, 87% were seen once. The source is a woman aged 50 to 60 who had recovered from COVID-19. The source material was peripheral blood. This rearrangement joins TRBV5-5 to TRBJ1-1, with D possibly matching TRBD1 (6 bases). The CDR3 is CASSFVSDRTYTEAFF. Here the CDR3 DNA reads TGTGCCAGCAGCTTTGTATCGGACAGAACCTACACTGAAGCTTTCTTT.